Below, 7 T cell receptor beta chains from the same sample are listed, as sequenced in a study of T cells after yellow fever vaccination. TCRdb re-analysed the 5' RACE reads in MiXCR, keeping a single row per CDR3 protein. The sample contains 250,000 or so distinct CDR3 sequences, more than 3.5% of which appear only once. The sequenced sample was PBMCs, obtained 15 days after the yellow fever booster vaccination. Source of these receptors: a man aged 18 to 30 who received the YFV17D yellow fever vaccine.

The table lists this clonotype with many counts. The gene calls are TRBV7-2 and TRBJ2-1, with no clear D. With 8 bases removed from V and 5 bases from J, the gap between germline ends came to 16 bases. Germline CDR1 reads SGHTA; CDR2 reads FQGNSA. The CDR3 is 14 residues long. CDR3 sequence (DNA): TGTGCCAGCGGCCTACCTTATGGGAACAATGAGCAGTTCTTC. Translation: CASGLPYGNNEQFF.

This clonotype was counted many times. The J gene is TRBJ2-3, the V gene TRBV20-1; 9 nucleotides agree with TRBD2. The junction had 16 bases not matched to a gene; V was cut back by 6 bases and J by 6 bases. Germline V gene data show CDR1 as DFQATT and CDR2 as SNEGSKA (reference sequence). There are 16 residues in the CDR3. The CDR3 sequence is CSAYSLRAGGQDTQYF. DNA of the CDR3: TGCAGTGCCTACTCCCTACGAGCGGGGGGTCAGGATACGCAGTATTTT.

This clonotype was found many times. The chain carries TRBV20-1 and TRBJ2-3; weak D call: TRBD1 (5 bases). CDR1 is DFQATT, CDR2 SNEGSKA, per germline (reference sequence). The CDR3 contains 13 residues. V gave up 2 bases and J gave up 7 bases, with 13 bases separating them. The CDR3 sequence: CSARRQLKNTQYF. In DNA form, the CDR3 reads TGCAGTGCTAGAAGACAGTTGAAGAATACGCAGTATTTT.

CDR3 sequence (DNA): TGTGCCAGCAGTGATATAGCGGGGCTCTACAATGAGCAGTTCTTC. It encodes CASSDIAGLYNEQFF. The genes are TRBV2 and TRBJ2-1; 8 bases fit TRBD2. Germline lookup yields CDR1 SNHLY and CDR2 FYNNEI. Germline trimming cut 3 bases from V and 3 bases from J; bases unmatched to any gene: 4. The CDR3 covers 15 residues.

This clonotype was counted at least ten times. The CDR3 DNA reads as TGCGCCAGCAGCCAAGAGGGAATGGGACGTCTAAGTCATTCACCCCTCCACTTT. This gives the protein CASSQEGMGRLSHSPLHF. The chain links TRBV4-1 to TRBJ1-6; D might be TRBD1 (5 bases). V gave up 0 bases and J gave up 8 bases, with 20 bases separating them. The CDR3 covers 18 residues. CDR1 is MGHRA and CDR2 is YSYEKL in the germline V gene.

This clonotype was picked up a small number of times. The gene calls are TRBV6-2 or TRBV6-3 and TRBJ2-6; D is uncertain. V lost 7 bases and J 0 bases, leaving 10 bases between the germline ends. Germline CDR1 is MNHEY and CDR2 is SVGEGT. The CDR3 contains 15 residues. The CDR3 spells CASTRGNSGANVLTF. CDR3 DNA: TGTGCCAGCACCCGAGGAAACTCTGGGGCCAACGTCCTGACTTTC.

This clonotype has at least ten counts. V is TRBV7-2 and J is TRBJ2-5; TRBD2 matches at 13 bases. Germline CDR1 reads SGHTA; CDR2 reads FQGNSA. This CDR3 spans 16 amino acids. After removal of 6 bases from V and 4 bases from J, the junction contained 8 bases not matched to a gene. The chain's CDR3 is CASRSLAGGPRETQYF. CDR3 bases: TGTGCCAGCAGATCACTAGCGGGGGGGCCAAGAGAGACCCAGTACTTC.